These 32 T cell receptor beta chains originate from one sample sequenced in a study of OX40 agonist ivuxolimab in advanced cancers. Clones were sequenced by immunoSEQ multiplex PCR, and TCRdb holds only the in-frame ones, with some missing. The repertoire holds approximately 120,000 clones, with under 95% as singletons. The source material was CD4+ or CD8+ T cells sorted from blood, sampled in a trial of the OX40 agonist ivuxolimab. These receptors were taken from an adult with an advanced solid tumor such as melanoma, head and neck, liver or kidney cancer.

The sample holds one count of this clone. The chain joins TRBV9 to TRBJ2-1; the D call may be TRBD1 or TRBD2 (5 bases each). V lost 1 base, J lost 5 bases, and 13 bases lay in between. Germline V gene data show CDR1 as SGDLS and CDR2 as YYNGEE. The CDR3 has 15 residues. The chain's CDR3 is CASSVSQGAHNEQFF. The CDR3 bases are TGTGCCAGCAGCGTATCCCAGGGAGCGCACAATGAGCAGTTCTTC.

The chain carries TRBV28 and TRBJ2-5, with 9 bases fitting TRBD2. The germline V gene encodes CDR1 MDHEN and CDR2 SYDVKM. J was trimmed by 5 bases and V by 3 bases; bases with no gene match: 10. The CDR3 spans 16 residues. The CDR3 DNA reads TGTGCCAGCAGTTTTGCGGCGGGAGGGCGAGCGGAGACCCAGTACTTC. Protein product: CASSFAAGGRAETQYF.

V usage is TRBV2 and J usage is TRBJ2-1, with 10 bases fitting TRBD2. Trimming took 6 bases from V and 6 from J; bases not matched to a gene: 11. Germline CDR1 is SNHLY and CDR2 is FYNNEI. This CDR3 comprises 16 residues. CDR3 sequence reads: CASRLTPSGRSNEQFF. Here the CDR3 DNA reads TGTGCCAGCAGGCTGACACCTAGCGGGAGAAGCAATGAGCAGTTCTTC.

This rearrangement joins TRBV19 to TRBJ1-4; unclear D gene. V lost 3 bases and J 0 bases, leaving 5 bases between the germline ends. Germline V lookup: CDR1 LNHDA, CDR2 SQIVND (reference sequence). This CDR3 contains 14 residues. The CDR3 reads CASSILSTNEKLFF. CDR3 DNA: TGTGCCAGTAGTATCCTCTCAACTAATGAAAAACTGTTTTTT.

The chain uses TRBV6-6 and TRBJ1-3; D not certain. V lost 2 bases to trimming and J lost 2 bases, with 10 bases between them. The length of the CDR3 is 15 residues. The germline V gene has CDR1 MNHNY and CDR2 SVGAGI (reference sequence). CDR3 nucleotides: TGTGCCAGCAGTTACCTCCAGACACCTGGAAACACCATATATTTT. Amino acid sequence: CASSYLQTPGNTIYF.

The V and J genes are TRBV2 and TRBJ1-1; no clear D. CDR3 size: 14 residues. The V end lost 3 bases, the J end lost 1 base, and 9 bases lay between the germline ends. Looked up from germline, CDR1 is SNHLY and CDR2 is FYNNEI. This CDR3 reads CASSDRRRNTEAFF. The CDR3 DNA sequence: TGTGCCAGCAGTGATAGGCGGAGGAACACTGAAGCTTTCTTT.

The rearrangement links TRBV2 to TRBJ2-2; weak D call: TRBD1 (8 bases). V lost 7 bases, J lost 6 bases, and 15 bases lay in between. Germline values: CDR1 SNHLY, CDR2 FYNNEI. The CDR3 totals 14 residues. CDR3 region: CASTLQGGAGELFF. CDR3 nucleotide sequence: TGTGCCAGCACCTTACAGGGGGGGGCCGGGGAGCTGTTTTTT.

The gene calls are TRBV28 and TRBJ1-1; TRBD1 matches at 9 bases. This CDR3 region has 17 residues. In germline, CDR1 is MDHEN, CDR2 SYDVKM. The junction had 18 bases not matched to a gene; V was cut back by 8 bases and J by 5 bases. The CDR3 region is CASGMIGQGKLGTEAFF. The CDR3 coding sequence is TGTGCCAGCGGGATGATCGGACAGGGGAAATTGGGGACTGAAGCTTTCTTT.

The rearrangement uses TRBV6-1 and TRBJ2-1, with D possibly called TRBD1 or TRBD2 (5 bases each). The V gene lost 2 bases and the J gene lost 6 bases, with 20 bases spanning the gap. The CDR3 contains 17 residues. CDR1 and CDR2 from the germline V gene are MNHNS and SASEGT. CDR3 loop: CASSESRGLGSGNEQFF. DNA for the CDR3: TGTGCCAGCAGTGAAAGCCGGGGCTTGGGGTCGGGCAATGAGCAGTTCTTC.

J is TRBJ1-1 and V is TRBV19; D remains ambiguous. The germline gives CDR1 LNHDA, CDR2 SQIVND (reference sequence). V lost 3 bases and J lost 1, with 9 bases in between. The CDR3 totals 14 residues. The CDR3 sequence: CASSMDAGNTEAFF. For the CDR3, the DNA is TGTGCCAGTAGTATGGATGCAGGGAACACTGAAGCTTTCTTT. Drawing the rest from reference TRBV19 and TRBJ1-1, the complete variable domain is DGGITQSPKYLFRKEGQNVTLSCEQNLNHDAMYWYRQDPGQGLRLIYYSQIVNDFQKGDIAEGYSVSREKKESFPLTVTSAQKNPTAFYLCASSMDAGNTEAFFGQGTRLTVV.

V is TRBV5-1 and J is TRBJ2-1; TRBD1 aligns across 7 bases. The CDR3 runs to 15 residues. V gave up 0 bases and J gave up 3 bases; unmatched junction bases: 3. From germline, CDR1 is SGHRS and CDR2 YFSETQ. The CDR3 sequence: CASSLGTGYYNEQFF. In nucleotides, the CDR3 is TGCGCCAGCAGCTTGGGGACAGGATACTACAATGAGCAGTTCTTC. The whole variable domain, remainder taken from reference TRBV5-1 and TRBJ2-1, is KAGVTQTPRYLIKTRGQQVTLSCSPISGHRSVSWYQQTPGQGLQFLFEYFSETQRNKGNFPGRFSGRQFSNSRSEMNVSTLELGDSALYLCASSLGTGYYNEQFFGPGTRLTVL.

J is TRBJ1-5 and V is TRBV19; D is uncertain. This CDR3 comprises 18 residues. Germline lookup yields CDR1 LNHDA and CDR2 SQIVND (reference sequence). V was trimmed by 0 bases and J by 0 bases, leaving 15 bases between them. The CDR3: CASSIDRDIDYSNQPQHF. CDR3 DNA sequence: TGTGCCAGTAGTATAGATCGAGATATAGACTATAGCAATCAGCCCCAGCATTTT.

V usage is TRBV18 and J usage is TRBJ2-3; 7 positions match TRBD1. Trimming removed 2 bases from V and 2 bases from J; junction bases left unmatched: 10. CDR3 size: 17 residues. Germline V gene sequence: CDR1 KGHSH, CDR2 LQKENI. The CDR3 DNA reads TGTGCCAGCTCACCAAGTGAGGGGGCACAAAACACAGATACGCAGTATTTT. The encoded protein is CASSPSEGAQNTDTQYF.

The chain couples TRBV21-1 to TRBJ2-1; TRBD2, as called in the table, went unchecked against the DNA. TRBV21-1 is tagged as a pseudogene. This CDR3 spans 14 amino acids. CDR3 loop: CASRPRGGHNEQFF. The CDR3 DNA reads as TGTGCCAGCAGACCAAGGGGGGGTCACAATGAGCAGTTCTTC.

This clone was picked up one time. The gene calls are TRBV27 and TRBJ1-3, with D uncertain. Germline V gives CDR1 MNHEY, CDR2 SMNVEV (reference sequence). V was pared by 4 bases and J by 0 bases, with 16 bases between. The CDR3 loop spans 17 amino acids. The CDR3 loop reads CASSSDPPSVSGNTIYF. CDR3 nucleotides: TGTGCCAGCAGTTCCGACCCCCCCAGCGTCTCTGGAAACACCATATATTTT.

This clone has just a few counts. The chain combines TRBV7-9 with TRBJ1-1; D remains ambiguous. Trimming shortened V by 3 bases and J by 1 base, and 6 bases separated the two germline ends. CDR1 and CDR2 (germline): SEHNR, FQNEAQ (reference sequence). CDR3 length equals 13 residues. The CDR3 reads CASSLEPNTEAFF. In nucleotides, the CDR3 is TGTGCCAGCAGCTTGGAACCGAACACTGAAGCTTTCTTT.

This clone was recorded only once. The chain has TRBV5-1 and TRBJ2-5; 11 nucleotides agree with TRBD1. This CDR3 contains 16 residues. The germline V gene encodes CDR1 SGHRS and CDR2 YFSETQ. V was clipped by 0 bases and J by 4 bases; unmatched bases: 5. CDR3 residues: CASSLAGTGGSETQYF. CDR3 bases: TGCGCCAGCAGCTTGGCCGGGACAGGGGGTTCAGAGACCCAGTACTTC. The full variable domain, with the rest looked up from reference TRBV5-1 and TRBJ2-5, is KAGVTQTPRYLIKTRGQQVTLSCSPISGHRSVSWYQQTPGQGLQFLFEYFSETQRNKGNFPGRFSGRQFSNSRSEMNVSTLELGDSALYLCASSLAGTGGSETQYFGPGTRLLVL.

This chain connects TRBV28 to TRBJ1-5, with 7 bases that match TRBD1. Germline CDR1 and CDR2: MDHEN and SYDVKM. V lost 2 bases, J lost 7 bases, and 5 bases stayed unmatched. The CDR3 covers 14 residues. The CDR3 is CASSLRQGTQPQHF. The CDR3 DNA sequence: TGTGCCAGCAGTTTACGACAGGGAACCCAGCCCCAGCATTTT. The entire variable domain, with the rest obtained from reference TRBV28 and TRBJ1-5, is as follows: DVKVTQSSRYLVKRTGEKVFLECVQDMDHENMFWYRQDPGLGLRLIYFSYDVKMKEKGDIPEGYSVSREKKERFSLILESASTNQTSMYLCASSLRQGTQPQHFGDGTRLSIL.

The rearrangement uses TRBV28 and TRBJ1-5; D not certain. Germline V gene lookup returns CDR1 MDHEN and CDR2 SYDVKM. This CDR3 spans 17 amino acids. The ends were cut back, 2 bases at V and 0 bases at J, with 14 bases in the middle. CDR3 sequence (DNA): TGTGCCAGCAGTTTAATCACAGAAAGATATAGCAATCAGCCCCAGCATTTT. It codes for CASSLITERYSNQPQHF.

V is TRBV29-1 and J is TRBJ1-1; D is unresolved. This CDR3 contains 12 residues. CDR1 is SQVTM and CDR2 is ANQGSEA in the germline V gene. The V and J ends lost 7 bases and 5 bases respectively, with 14 bases between them. The chain's CDR3 is CSAGFGITEAFF. The DNA for the CDR3 is TGCAGCGCCGGATTTGGGATAACTGAAGCTTTCTTT.

The gene calls are TRBV27 and TRBJ2-5; D perhaps matches TRBD2 (7 bases). The CDR3 has 14 amino acids. The ends were cut back, 6 bases at V and 1 base at J, with 12 bases in the middle. CDR1 is MNHEY and CDR2 is SMNVEV in the germline V gene (reference sequence). The CDR3 loop is CASRARGGQETQYF. CDR3 bases: TGTGCCAGCAGAGCAAGGGGGGGCCAAGAGACCCAGTACTTC.

This clone was counted once. The V gene is TRBV14, the J gene TRBJ1-4; 7 positions agree with TRBD1. The ends lost 3 bases at V and 8 bases at J; junction bases unmatched: 6. CDR3 length equals 14 residues. Looked up from germline, CDR1 is SGHDN and CDR2 is FVKESK. The CDR3 is CASSQLTGTEKLFF. CDR3 DNA sequence: TGTGCCAGCAGCCAGTTGACAGGGACGGAAAAACTGTTTTTT.

The chain recombines TRBV5-4 with TRBJ2-5; possible D gene TRBD2, 5 bases. V lost 2 bases to trimming and J lost 1 base, with 12 bases between them. There are 15 residues in the CDR3. Germline V gene sequence: CDR1 SGHNT, CDR2 YYREEE (reference sequence). CDR3 in amino acids: CASSFSGLAQETQYF. The CDR3 nucleotides are TGTGCCAGCAGCTTCTCGGGGTTGGCCCAAGAGACCCAGTACTTC.

This chain links TRBV21-1 with TRBJ2-7; the table's D call TRBD2 went unverified against the DNA. TRBV21-1 is a pseudogene locus. This CDR3 has 15 amino acids. The CDR3 DNA is TGTGCCAGCAGGTACCAGGGACTAGCGTTCTACGAGCAGTACTTC. It encodes CASRYQGLAFYEQYF.

This clone showed up just once. The chain is built from TRBV2 and TRBJ2-7; 7 bases are shared with TRBD1. CDR1 and CDR2 (germline): SNHLY, FYNNEI. The J segment lost 3 bases and the V segment lost 4 bases, leaving 6 bases of the junction unmatched. The CDR3 has 14 amino acids. CDR3 residues: CASSGRTGSYEQYF. The CDR3 nucleotides are TGTGCCAGCAGTGGAAGGACAGGTAGCTACGAGCAGTACTTC.

V and J are TRBV5-1 and TRBJ2-7; D is perhaps TRBD1 (6 bases). This CDR3 is 14 amino acids long. Between the trimmed V and J ends, which lost 1 base and 4 bases, there was a span of 12 bases. Germline V lookup: CDR1 SGHRS, CDR2 YFSETQ. CDR3 region: CASSLHRALYEQYF. The CDR3 nucleotides are TGCGCCAGCAGCTTGCACAGGGCCCTATACGAGCAGTACTTC.

The V gene is TRBV7-9, the J gene TRBJ1-2; TRBD1 agrees at 8 bases. The V segment lost 2 bases and the J segment 8 bases; nucleotides outside the gene matches: 13. CDR1 SEHNR and CDR2 FQNEAQ come from the germline V gene (reference sequence). This CDR3 is built from 16 residues. DNA of the CDR3: TGTGCCAGCAGCTTAATGGGACAGGCGGTTCGGGGCGGCTACACCTTC. This sequence encodes CASSLMGQAVRGGYTF.

This CDR3 is CASRGREGGATDTQYF. The DNA for the CDR3 is TGTGCCAGTAGAGGACGGGAGGGCGGGGCCACAGATACGCAGTATTTT. The genes are TRBV19 and TRBJ2-3; 8 bases fit TRBD2. This CDR3 contains 16 residues. CDR1 and CDR2 from the germline V gene are LNHDA and SQIVND (reference sequence). J lost 2 bases, V lost 6 bases, and 10 bases had no gene match.

V is TRBV18 and J is TRBJ2-3; 8 nucleotides line up with TRBD1. After removal of 7 bases from V and 1 base from J, the junction contained 7 bases not matched to a gene. Germline V gene lookup returns CDR1 KGHSH and CDR2 LQKENI. The CDR3 spans 15 residues. For the CDR3, the DNA is TGTGCCAGCTGCCGGACAGGGATCGGCACAGATACGCAGTATTTT. It codes for CASCRTGIGTDTQYF.

The J gene is TRBJ2-3, the V gene TRBV11-2; D ambiguous. The CDR3 is 14 residues long. Trimming took off 4 bases at V and 6 bases at J, with 14 bases between the two ends. From germline, CDR1 is SGHAT and CDR2 FQNNGV. For the CDR3, the DNA is TGTGCCAGCAGCTCCCGAGTAGCATCTGATACGCAGTATTTT. It specifies CASSSRVASDTQYF.

V gene TRBV4-3 combines with J gene TRBJ1-6, with unresolved D. With 0 bases removed from V and 14 bases from J, the gap between germline ends came to 11 bases. The CDR3 sequence is 13 residues long. The V gene's germline CDR1 is LGHNA and CDR2 YSLEER. CDR3 in amino acids: CASSQDRQRALHF. The CDR3 coding sequence is TGCGCCAGCAGCCAAGATCGGCAGCGGGCCCTCCACTTT.

In regard to this clone: The sample has other DNA sequences that encode this CDR3 too. This chain uses TRBV5-1 with TRBJ2-7, with D perhaps matching TRBD1 or TRBD2 (5 bases each). This CDR3 is built from 13 residues. Trimming took off 5 bases at V and 3 bases at J, with 12 bases between the two ends. Germline assignment: CDR1 SGHRS and CDR2 YFSETQ. CDR3 protein: CASSYGAHYEQYF. The CDR3, as DNA: TGCGCCAGCAGTTACGGGGCGCACTACGAGCAGTACTTC.